The following is a T cell receptor (beta chain) sequence with its context. Other DNA sequences of this sample code for an identical CDR3. The sample comes from a study of blood T cell repertoires in COVID-19. Trimming at V came to 4 bases and at J to 2 bases, leaving 1 base not matched to a gene. The CDR3 covers 13 residues. The V gene's germline CDR1 is SNHLY and CDR2 FYNNEI. In the original processing: Scientists estimated how many nucleated cells there were by amplifying reference gene primers. Assay used: immunoSEQ multiplex PCR; TCRdb lists only in-frame clones, some missing. Clone size and V and J calls were adopted from that table, with D and trimming inferred from the DNA. The sample lists hundreds of thousands of clones; 80% to 90% were seen once.

The sequence was collected from a woman between 50 and 59 years old who had been exposed to COVID-19. The J gene is TRBJ1-2, the V gene TRBV2, with 7 bases fitting TRBD1. The sequenced material came from PBMCs or T cells enriched from blood (not recorded which). This CDR3 is CASSADRNYGYTF. CDR3 nucleotides: TGTGCCAGCAGTGCGGACAGGAACTATGGCTACACCTTC.